This entry lists 6 T cell receptor beta chains sequenced from one sample in a study of cytomegalovirus exposure and HLA in healthy donors. The PCR employed 60 Vbeta primers together with 13 Jbeta primers. Generated by immunoSEQ multiplex PCR, the TCRdb table keeps only in-frame clones and is missing some. The data show 150,000 or so clones, about three quarters seen once. Material: PBMCs. Receptor source: a man between 40 and 49 years old in good health and CMV-seropositive.

CDR3 protein: CASSLWSSGATDTQYF. In DNA form, the CDR3 reads TGTGCCAGCAGTTTATGGAGTAGCGGAGCCACAGATACGCAGTATTTT. This chain links TRBV28 with TRBJ2-3, with D perhaps matching TRBD2 (6 bases). V was shortened by 0 bases and J by 2 bases, with 12 bases between the two germline ends. Per germline, CDR1 MDHEN and CDR2 SYDVKM. The CDR3 consists of 16 residues.

This clone was detected a few times. The chain recombines TRBV9 with TRBJ2-5, with 8 positions matching TRBD2. The CDR3 has 18 residues. With 1 base clipped from V and 5 bases from J, the junction kept 16 bases outside the gene matches. Germline assignment: CDR1 SGDLS and CDR2 YYNGEE. The CDR3 DNA is TGTGCCAGCAGCGTAAACCCCGGGTTGGCGGGAGGCCGGGAGACCCAGTACTTC. Translating it yields CASSVNPGLAGGRETQYF.

This chain connects TRBV28 to TRBJ1-5; possibly TRBD1 for D (5 bases). CDR1 is MDHEN, CDR2 SYDVKM, per germline. V lost 7 bases, J lost 6 bases, and 13 bases lay in between. The CDR3 has 13 amino acids. The CDR3 is CASITQGGQPQHF. The DNA for the CDR3 is TGTGCCAGCATTACCCAGGGAGGTCAGCCCCAGCATTTT.

The rearrangement uses TRBV11-2 and TRBJ2-5; TRBD1 matches 7 bases. The CDR3 sequence is 13 residues long. Germline CDR1 and CDR2: SGHAT and FQNNGV. V lost 5 bases to trimming and J lost 2 bases; unmatched junction nucleotides: 2. The CDR3 DNA reads as TGTGCCAGCAGCCGGGGACAGCAAGAGACCCAGTACTTC. It encodes CASSRGQQETQYF.

The chain links TRBV28 to TRBJ2-7; TRBD1 is a possible D gene (6 bases). Germline V gene data show CDR1 as MDHEN and CDR2 as SYDVKM. V was clipped by 8 bases and J by 3 bases, with 11 bases between them. CDR3 length: 12 amino acids. CDR3 sequence (DNA): TGTGCCAGCTGGGACAACTACTACGAGCAGTACTTC. Encoded protein: CASWDNYYEQYF.

The chain has TRBV6-5 and TRBJ1-2; a weak D match, TRBD1 (5 bases). Germline values: CDR1 MNHEY, CDR2 SVGAGI. The V end lost 5 bases, the J end lost 3 bases, and 13 bases lay between the germline ends. This CDR3 region has 14 residues. CDR3 sequence (DNA): TGTGCCAGCAGTCCGAAGGGGTGGGACTATGGCTACACCTTC. As protein: CASSPKGWDYGYTF.